This T cell receptor beta chain was identified during a study of control samples from healthy donors and cancer patients. Germline V gene sequence: CDR1 MNHEY, CDR2 SVGEGT. The CDR3 sequence is 15 residues long. Trimming took off 4 bases at V and 1 base at J, with 14 bases between the two ends. Profiled with immunoSEQ multiplex PCR; TCRdb holds only in-frame clones, not every one. The table has tens of thousands of clones, 85% to 90% seen once; the top ten hold 6.5% to 8%. The sequence was obtained from an older woman in good health. The material sequenced was blood. The chain recombines TRBV6-2 or TRBV6-3 with TRBJ2-7, with D tentatively TRBD2 (5 bases). The CDR3 sequence is CASSLGATGSYEQYF. The CDR3 nucleotides read TGTGCCAGCAGTTTGGGAGCGACTGGGTCCTACGAGCAGTACTTC.